This T cell receptor (beta chain) was captured in a study of CD8+CD57+ T cells in acquired aplastic anemia. All patients picked for sequencing had shown, by flow cytometry, an expansion of CD8+CD57+ cells. CDR3 and TCR beta VDJ profiling relied on genomic DNA as the template. TCRdb re-called the reads through MiXCR, storing one row per CDR3 protein. The sample records around 190,000 distinct CDR3 sequences, less than 50% being singletons. Per the germline V gene, CDR1 is KGHDR and CDR2 is SFDVKD. The CDR3 contains 16 residues. V lost 2 bases and J lost 5, with 15 bases in between. This chain connects TRBV24-1 to TRBJ2-1; D is perhaps TRBD2 (6 bases). The specimen was sorted CD4+, CD8+, or CD8+CD57+ T cells (not recorded which) from PBMCs. The origin of this receptor is a human donor with aplastic anemia. The CDR3 nucleotides are TGTGCCACCAGTGATTGGGGGGACCAACCAAACAATGAGCAGTTCTTC. The encoded protein is CATSDWGDQPNNEQFF.